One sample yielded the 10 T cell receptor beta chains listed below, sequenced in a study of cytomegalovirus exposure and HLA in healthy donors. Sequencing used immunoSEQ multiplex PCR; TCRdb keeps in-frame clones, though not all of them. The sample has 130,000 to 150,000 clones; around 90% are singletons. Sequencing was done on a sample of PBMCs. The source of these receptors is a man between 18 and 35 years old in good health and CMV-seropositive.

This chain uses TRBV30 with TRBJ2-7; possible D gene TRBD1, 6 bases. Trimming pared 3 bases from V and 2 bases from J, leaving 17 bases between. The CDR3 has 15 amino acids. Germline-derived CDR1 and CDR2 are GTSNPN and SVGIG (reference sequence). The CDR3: CAWSRQAERTYEQYF. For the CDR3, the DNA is TGTGCCTGGAGCCGACAGGCGGAGAGAACCTACGAGCAGTACTTC.

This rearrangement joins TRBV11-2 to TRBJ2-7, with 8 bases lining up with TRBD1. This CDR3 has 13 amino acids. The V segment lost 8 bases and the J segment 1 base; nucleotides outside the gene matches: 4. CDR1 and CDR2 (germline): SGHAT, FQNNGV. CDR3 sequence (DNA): TGTGCCAGCCGGCGACAGGGGTCCTACGAGCAGTACTTC. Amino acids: CASRRQGSYEQYF.

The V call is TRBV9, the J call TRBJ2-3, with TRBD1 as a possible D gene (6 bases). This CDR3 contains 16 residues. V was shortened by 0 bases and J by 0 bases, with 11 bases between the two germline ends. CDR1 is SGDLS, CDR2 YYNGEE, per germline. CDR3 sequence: CASSVGGGISTDTQYF. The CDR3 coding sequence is TGTGCCAGCAGCGTAGGAGGGGGAATAAGCACAGATACGCAGTATTTT.

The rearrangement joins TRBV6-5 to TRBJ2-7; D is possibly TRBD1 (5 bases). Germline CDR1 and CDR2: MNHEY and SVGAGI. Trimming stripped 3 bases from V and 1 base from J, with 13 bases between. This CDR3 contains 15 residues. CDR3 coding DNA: TGTGCCAGCAGTTATGGGGCCTACCCTTCCTACGAGCAGTACTTC. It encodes CASSYGAYPSYEQYF.

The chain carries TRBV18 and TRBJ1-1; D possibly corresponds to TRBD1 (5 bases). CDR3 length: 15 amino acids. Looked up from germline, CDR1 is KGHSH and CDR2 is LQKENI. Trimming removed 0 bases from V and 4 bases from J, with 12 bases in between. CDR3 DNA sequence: TGTGCCAGCTCACCACCCGGGGGTGCGAGCACTGAAGCTTTCTTT. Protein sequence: CASSPPGGASTEAFF.

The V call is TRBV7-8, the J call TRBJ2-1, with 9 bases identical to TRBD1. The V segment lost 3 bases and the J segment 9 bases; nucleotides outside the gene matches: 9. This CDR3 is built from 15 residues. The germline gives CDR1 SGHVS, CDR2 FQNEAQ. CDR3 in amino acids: CASSFPGTGKGEQFF. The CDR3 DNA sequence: TGTGCCAGCAGCTTCCCCGGGACAGGGAAGGGTGAGCAGTTCTTC.

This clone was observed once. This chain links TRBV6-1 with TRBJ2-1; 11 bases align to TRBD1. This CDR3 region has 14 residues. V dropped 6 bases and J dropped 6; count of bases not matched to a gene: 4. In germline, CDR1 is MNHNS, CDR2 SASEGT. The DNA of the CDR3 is TGTGCCAGCAGCCGGGACAGGGGGGGCAATGAGCAGTTCTTC. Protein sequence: CASSRDRGGNEQFF.

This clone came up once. The CDR3 sequence: CASSHYPGTGSQETQYF. The CDR3 DNA is TGCGCCAGCAGCCACTACCCCGGGACAGGGTCCCAAGAGACCCAGTACTTC. The V and J genes are TRBV5-1 and TRBJ2-5, with 9 bases fitting TRBD1. This CDR3 contains 17 residues. V dropped 4 bases and J dropped 1; count of bases not matched to a gene: 11. Per the germline V gene, CDR1 is SGHRS and CDR2 is YFSETQ.

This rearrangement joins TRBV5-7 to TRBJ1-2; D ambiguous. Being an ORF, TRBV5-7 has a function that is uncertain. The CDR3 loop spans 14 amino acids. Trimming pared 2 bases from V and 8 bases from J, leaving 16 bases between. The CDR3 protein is CASSFPRTPWGYTF. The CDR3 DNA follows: TGTGCCAGCAGCTTCCCCAGGACTCCTTGGGGCTACACCTTC.

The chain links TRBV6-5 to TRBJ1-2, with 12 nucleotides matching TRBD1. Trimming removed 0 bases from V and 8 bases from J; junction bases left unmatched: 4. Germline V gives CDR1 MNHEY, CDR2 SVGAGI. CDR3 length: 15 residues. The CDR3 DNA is TGTGCCAGCAGTTACTCGGGACAGGGGGCGACGGGCTACACCTTC. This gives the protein CASSYSGQGATGYTF.